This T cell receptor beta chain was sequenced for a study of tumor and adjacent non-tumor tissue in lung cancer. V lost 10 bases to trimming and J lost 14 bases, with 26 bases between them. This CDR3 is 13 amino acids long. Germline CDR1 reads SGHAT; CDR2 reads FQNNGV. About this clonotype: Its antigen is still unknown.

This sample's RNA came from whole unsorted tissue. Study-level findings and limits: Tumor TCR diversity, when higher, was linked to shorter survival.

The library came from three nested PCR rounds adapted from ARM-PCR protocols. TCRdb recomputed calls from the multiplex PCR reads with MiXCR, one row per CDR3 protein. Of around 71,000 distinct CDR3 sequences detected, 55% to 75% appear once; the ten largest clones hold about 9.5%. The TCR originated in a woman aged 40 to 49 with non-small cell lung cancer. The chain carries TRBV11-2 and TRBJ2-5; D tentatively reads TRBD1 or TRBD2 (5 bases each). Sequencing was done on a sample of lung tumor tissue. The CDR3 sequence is CAISRGTQESQYF. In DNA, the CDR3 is TGTGCCATCTCGAGGGGAACACAAGAGAGCCAATACTTC.